This record covers a single T cell receptor beta chain. This entry belongs to a study of T cell changes during pregnancy in multiple sclerosis. The method was immunoSEQ multiplex PCR; TCRdb's version includes in-frame clones alone and lacks a portion of them. The data contain under 80,000 clones, approximately 91% of them singletons. The receptor was isolated from a female donor with multiple sclerosis, enrolled in a pregnancy study. Source: peripheral blood, taken in the first trimester of pregnancy.

The CDR3 region is CASSAQLAGLEETQYF. For the CDR3, the DNA is TGTGCCAGCAGTGCCCAACTAGCGGGACTGGAAGAGACCCAGTACTTC. V is TRBV27 and J is TRBJ2-5; the match to TRBD2 covers 10 bases. The CDR3 loop spans 16 amino acids. Germline trimming cut 5 bases from V and 3 bases from J; bases unmatched to any gene: 9. Germline values: CDR1 MNHEY, CDR2 SMNVEV (reference sequence).